Shown below are 2 T cell receptor beta chains from a single sample sequenced in a study of OX40 agonist ivuxolimab in advanced cancers. This table comes from immunoSEQ multiplex PCR, and its TCRdb copy is limited to in-frame clones, with some not included. This sample yields about 64,000 clones, of which around four fifths are seen a single time; 2.1% belongs to the top ten. Here the sequenced sample was CD4+ or CD8+ T cells sorted from blood, taken in a trial of the OX40 agonist ivuxolimab. The receptors were gathered from an adult with an advanced solid tumor such as melanoma, head and neck, liver or kidney cancer.

The gene calls are TRBV19 and TRBJ2-5; D ambiguous. The CDR3 spans 16 residues. Germline V gene lookup returns CDR1 LNHDA and CDR2 SQIVND (reference sequence). Trimming shortened V by 6 bases and J by 3 bases, and 20 bases separated the two germline ends. This CDR3 is CASSSLSPNGKETQYF. DNA for the CDR3: TGTGCCAGTAGCTCTCTAAGCCCGAACGGAAAAGAGACCCAGTACTTC.

J is TRBJ2-5 and V is TRBV7-6; D might be TRBD1 (6 bases). V was cut by 0 bases and J by 5 bases, with 10 bases left in between. Germline CDR1 reads SGHVS; CDR2 reads FNYEAQ. The CDR3 sequence is 14 residues long. Here the CDR3 reads CASSLARGYETQYF. In DNA, the CDR3 is TGTGCCAGCAGCTTAGCGAGGGGGTATGAGACCCAGTACTTC.